These 14 T cell receptor beta chains were all obtained from the same sample, sequenced in a study of cytomegalovirus exposure and HLA in healthy donors. Vbeta (60) and Jbeta (13) primers were used in the PCR. Generated by immunoSEQ multiplex PCR, the TCRdb table keeps only in-frame clones and is missing some. The sample has 100,000 or so clones; just under 80% are singletons. The source material was PBMCs. These receptors all stem from a male donor in good health and CMV-seronegative.

This clone was detected only a few times. The chain links TRBV5-4 to TRBJ1-4; the D is unclear. V shed 1 base and J shed 4 bases, with 8 bases lying between them. CDR1 and CDR2 from the germline V gene are SGHNT and YYREEE (reference sequence). This CDR3 region has 14 residues. The CDR3 loop reads CASSLSGFNEKLFF. CDR3 nucleotide sequence: TGTGCCAGCAGCTTGTCAGGTTTTAATGAAAAACTGTTTTTT.

The CDR3 bases are TGTGCCAGCAGCACAACTAGCGGCAGCTCCTACGAGCAGTACTTC. This encodes CASSTTSGSSYEQYF. The rearrangement links TRBV7-2 to TRBJ2-7; 8 bases are shared with TRBD2. V was clipped by 5 bases and J by 0 bases; unmatched bases: 6. The CDR3 is 15 residues long. The germline CDR1 and CDR2 sequences are SGHTA and FQGNSA.

This rearrangement joins TRBV27 to TRBJ2-6, with D perhaps matching TRBD1 (6 bases). The V end lost 1 base, the J end lost 0 bases, and 10 bases lay between the germline ends. The CDR3 is 17 residues long. Germline-derived CDR1 and CDR2 are MNHEY and SMNVEV (reference sequence). CDR3 in amino acids: CASSLFGQISGANVLTF. The CDR3, as DNA: TGTGCCAGCAGTTTATTTGGACAGATCTCTGGGGCCAACGTCCTGACTTTC.

In its sample, this clone was seen a few times. This chain links TRBV15 with TRBJ1-1; D gene unclear. The CDR3 runs 12 residues. The germline V gene encodes CDR1 LNHNV and CDR2 YYDKDF (reference sequence). Trimming removed 8 bases from V and 1 base from J, with 8 bases in between. As DNA, the CDR3 is TGTGCCACCCGGCGAGGGAACACTGAAGCTTTCTTT. This gives the protein CATRRGNTEAFF.

The J gene is TRBJ2-1, the V gene TRBV7-8; TRBD2 matches 9 bases. V trimming: 5 bases; J trimming: 7 bases; junction bases outside the gene matches: 12. The germline CDR1 and CDR2 sequences are SGHVS and FQNEAQ. There are 16 residues in the CDR3. For the CDR3, the DNA is TGTGCCAGCAGCCTTTTAGCGGGAGTTGTAACGAATGAGCAGTTCTTC. Amino acids: CASSLLAGVVTNEQFF.

In this sample, this clone turned up many times. The CDR3 spells CASSQDIRRDRSNQPQHF. As DNA, the CDR3 is TGCGCCAGCAGCCAAGATATTCGGAGGGATCGGAGCAATCAGCCCCAGCATTTT. V usage is TRBV4-1 and J usage is TRBJ1-5; D unresolved. Trimming shortened V by 0 bases and J by 1 base, and 16 bases separated the two germline ends. CDR3 length: 18 residues. Germline-derived CDR1 and CDR2 are MGHRA and YSYEKL.

The genes are TRBV7-3 and TRBJ1-1; 7 bases agree with TRBD1. V dropped 5 bases and J dropped 8; count of bases not matched to a gene: 8. The CDR3 totals 13 residues. Per the germline V gene, CDR1 is SGHTA and CDR2 is FQGTGA. CDR3 nucleotides: TGTGCCAGCAGCATGGGGGGACAGCAAGAAGCTTTCTTT. Translation: CASSMGGQQEAFF.

This clone was detected a few times. This sequence joins TRBV19 and TRBJ2-1; weak D call: TRBD2 (6 bases). Trimming left V 4 bases short and J 0 bases short, with 13 bases between. The germline V gene has CDR1 LNHDA and CDR2 SQIVND (reference sequence). This CDR3 is built from 16 residues. The CDR3 here is CASSTPGRSSYNEQFF. The DNA of the CDR3 is TGTGCCAGTAGTACGCCAGGGAGGAGCTCCTACAATGAGCAGTTCTTC.

The chain recombines TRBV4-2 with TRBJ1-4; tentatively, D is TRBD1 (6 bases). CDR1 LGHNA and CDR2 YNFKEQ come from the germline V gene. Trimming stripped 1 base from V and 4 bases from J, with 10 bases between. The CDR3 has 15 amino acids. Written as DNA, the CDR3 is TGTGCCAGCAGCCAAGGTGGACAGCTTAATGAAAAACTGTTTTTT. Translation gives CASSQGGQLNEKLFF.

The rearrangement links TRBV9 to TRBJ2-1; TRBD2 matches 8 bases. The CDR3 sequence is 14 residues long. V dropped 0 bases and J dropped 6; count of bases not matched to a gene: 2. CDR1 is SGDLS and CDR2 is YYNGEE in the germline V gene. The CDR3 protein is CASSVDREGNEQFF. CDR3 bases: TGTGCCAGCAGCGTAGACCGGGAGGGCAATGAGCAGTTCTTC. The whole variable domain, filled in from reference TRBV9 and TRBJ2-1, reads DSGVTQTPKHLITATGQRVTLRCSPRSGDLSVYWYQQSLDQGLQFLIQYYNGEERAKGNILERFSAQQFPDLHSELNLSSLELGDSALYFCASSVDREGNEQFFGPGTRLTVL.

A single count supports this clone. The V call is TRBV18, the J call TRBJ2-7; 10 positions match TRBD2. This CDR3 is built from 14 residues. V dropped 8 bases and J dropped 5; count of bases not matched to a gene: 9. Germline CDR1 is KGHSH and CDR2 is LQKENI. The CDR3: CASLPGTSVDEQYF. The CDR3 DNA is TGTGCCAGCCTCCCGGGGACTAGCGTGGACGAGCAGTACTTC.

This clone was seen only once. One end of the junction is discordant with germline, which a read error may explain. The rearrangement links TRBV5-1 to TRBJ1-4; D might be TRBD1 (5 bases). This CDR3 contains 15 residues. Per the germline V gene, CDR1 is SGHRS and CDR2 is YFSETQ. DNA of the CDR3: TGTGCCAGCAGCTTGGCCGCAGGGCCGGAGGAAAAACTGTTTTTT. Translated: CASSLAAGPEEKLFF.

The chain links TRBV30 to TRBJ1-2; no clear D gene. Germline CDR1 and CDR2: GTSNPN and SVGIG (reference sequence). CDR3 size: 14 residues. V was shortened by 4 bases and J by 2 bases, with 14 bases between the two germline ends. The CDR3 spells CAWIKAGSNYGYTF. The CDR3 DNA sequence: TGTGCCTGGATTAAGGCCGGGTCCAACTATGGCTACACCTTC.

The J gene is TRBJ2-1, the V gene TRBV5-4; D is ambiguous. CDR1 and CDR2 from the germline V gene are SGHNT and YYREEE (reference sequence). Deletions cut 4 bases from V and 1 base from J, with 3 bases between. The CDR3 covers 12 residues. In nucleotides, the CDR3 is TGTGCCAGCAGCCTATCCTACAATGAGCAGTTCTTC. Translated: CASSLSYNEQFF.